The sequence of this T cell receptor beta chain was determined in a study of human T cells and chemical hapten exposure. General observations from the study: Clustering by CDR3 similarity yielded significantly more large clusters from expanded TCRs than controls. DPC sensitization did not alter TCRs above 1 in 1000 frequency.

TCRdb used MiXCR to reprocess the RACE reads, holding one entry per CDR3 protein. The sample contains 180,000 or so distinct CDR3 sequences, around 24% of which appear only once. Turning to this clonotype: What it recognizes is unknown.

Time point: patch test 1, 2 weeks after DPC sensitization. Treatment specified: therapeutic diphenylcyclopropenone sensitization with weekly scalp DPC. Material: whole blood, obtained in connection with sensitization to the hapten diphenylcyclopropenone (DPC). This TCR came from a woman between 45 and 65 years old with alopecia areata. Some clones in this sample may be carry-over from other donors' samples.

The CDR3: CASSRPSSPLHF. Written as DNA, the CDR3 is TGTGCCAGCAGCCGCCCTTCCTCACCCCTCCACTTT. The V and J genes are TRBV12-3 or TRBV12-4 and TRBJ1-6; D uncertain. V was trimmed by 6 bases and J by 10 bases, leaving 10 bases between them. The length of the CDR3 is 12 residues.